Listed below are T cell receptor beta chains from one sample, sequenced in a study of shared clonotypes between healthy human individuals. Clones were read by immunoSEQ multiplex PCR, and TCRdb kept only the in-frame ones, dropping some. The sample lists 2 million to 2.5 million clones, 95% occurring once. Material: naive CD4+ T cells sorted from blood. The receptors stem from a man aged 18 to 29 in good health. CDR3s leave out the opening cysteine and the closing phenylalanine or tryptophan. Each record gives: clone size, V gene, J gene, CDR3 protein. Only part of the rows carry a size: once, few, many, or a class if the clone is expanded.

size: .
V: TRBV15
J: TRBJ1-1
CDR3: ATSRDLGRGTEAF

size: .
V: TRBV9
J: TRBJ1-5
CDR3: ASSAGWGSNQPQH

size: .
V: TRBV18
J: TRBJ2-7
CDR3: ASSLDQAYEQY

size: once
V: TRBV29-1
J: TRBJ2-3
CDR3: SVALAGAQAGWDTQY

size: .
V: TRBV10-3
J: TRBJ1-3
CDR3: AISGGASGNTIY

size: .
V: TRBV27
J: TRBJ1-6
CDR3: ASSFLGQGLTGSPLH

size: .
V: TRBV9
J: TRBJ1-1
CDR3: ASSVGGDGEAF

size: .
V: TRBV6-5
J: TRBJ2-3
CDR3: ASSSGRLTDTQY

size: .
V: TRBV29-1
J: TRBJ1-2
CDR3: SGWTGGGYT

size: .
V: TRBV4-2
J: TRBJ1-1
CDR3: ASSQVRDSEGTEAF

size: .
V: TRBV7-9
J: TRBJ1-3
CDR3: ASSSGNGNTIY

size: .
V: TRBV6-5
J: TRBJ1-2
CDR3: ASSLRGGYGYT

size: once
V: TRBV11-1
J: TRBJ2-1
CDR3: ASSMGLVDNEQF

size: .
V: TRBV7-9
J: TRBJ1-1
CDR3: ASSLGTGVAF

size: .
V: TRBV6-6
J: TRBJ2-1
CDR3: ASSPLFSGIIGEQF

size: .
V: TRBV5-4
J: TRBJ2-2
CDR3: ASSFKTGGQNTGELF

size: .
V: TRBV19
J: TRBJ1-5
CDR3: ASSNRQGHSNQPQH

size: once
V: TRBV5-6
J: TRBJ2-7
CDR3: ASSLSLVASRNYEQY

size: once
V: TRBV6-1
J: TRBJ1-1
CDR3: ASSETAPYTEAF

size: .
V: TRBV30
J: TRBJ2-3
CDR3: AWITGQGGADTQY

size: .
V: TRBV6-5
J: TRBJ2-7
CDR3: ASSYSDRGPYEQY

size: .
V: TRBV19
J: TRBJ1-5
CDR3: ASSIASSPWSNQPQH

size: .
V: TRBV10-3
J: TRBJ1-1
CDR3: AISGAGGAF

size: .
V: TRBV7-2
J: TRBJ1-2
CDR3: ASSFNYGYT

size: .
V: TRBV5-1
J: TRBJ1-1
CDR3: ASRATGGGILAEAF

size: .
V: TRBV5-4
J: TRBJ1-6
CDR3: ASSLVGGGDSPLH

size: .
V: TRBV2
J: TRBJ1-2
CDR3: ASSQGRGNYGYT

size: .
V: TRBV18
J: TRBJ2-1
CDR3: ASSPPDGWHEQF

size: .
V: TRBV10-3
J: TRBJ2-5
CDR3: ATSRQGQETQY

size: once
V: TRBV19
J: TRBJ2-7
CDR3: ASSRVDRDEQY

size: .
V: TRBV12-5
J: TRBJ2-1
CDR3: ASGLMSSYNEQF

size: .
V: TRBV7-2
J: TRBJ2-2
CDR3: ASSRDFFTGELF

size: .
V: TRBV2
J: TRBJ2-7
CDR3: ASTTRDSNYEQY

size: .
V: TRBV30
J: TRBJ2-5
CDR3: AWSLGLAGAQETQY

size: .
V: TRBV9
J: TRBJ2-3
CDR3: ASSGSVRDRGPDTQY

size: .
V: TRBV6-5
J: TRBJ2-1
CDR3: ASSRPNNEQF

size: .
V: TRBV7-9
J: TRBJ1-1
CDR3: ASSLDRGRGDTEAF

size: .
V: TRBV5-8
J: TRBJ1-5
CDR3: ASSLDSVNQPQH

size: .
V: TRBV4-3
J: TRBJ2-3
CDR3: ASSQDSSAWGTQY

size: .
V: TRBV6-5
J: TRBJ2-5
CDR3: ASSYGGKETQY

size: .
V: TRBV2
J: TRBJ2-7
CDR3: ASSRDRGIEQY

size: .
V: TRBV27
J: TRBJ2-7
CDR3: ASRVTGITYEQY

size: .
V: TRBV5-4
J: TRBJ2-3
CDR3: ASSLALAVASTDTQY

size: .
V: TRBV6-4
J: TRBJ1-1
CDR3: ASSDSIFGEAF

size: .
V: TRBV30
J: TRBJ2-7
CDR3: AWIRQGKPYEQY

size: .
V: TRBV6-6
J: TRBJ1-1
CDR3: ASSYSTGTMNTEAF

size: once
V: TRBV14
J: TRBJ1-2
CDR3: ASSQNSYGYT

size: .
V: TRBV6-6
J: TRBJ1-1
CDR3: ASSYPQRNTEAF

size: once
V: TRBV7-2
J: TRBJ1-3
CDR3: ASSLQPQGATSGNTIY

size: .
V: TRBV5-8
J: TRBJ2-7
CDR3: ASSIGQPYEQY